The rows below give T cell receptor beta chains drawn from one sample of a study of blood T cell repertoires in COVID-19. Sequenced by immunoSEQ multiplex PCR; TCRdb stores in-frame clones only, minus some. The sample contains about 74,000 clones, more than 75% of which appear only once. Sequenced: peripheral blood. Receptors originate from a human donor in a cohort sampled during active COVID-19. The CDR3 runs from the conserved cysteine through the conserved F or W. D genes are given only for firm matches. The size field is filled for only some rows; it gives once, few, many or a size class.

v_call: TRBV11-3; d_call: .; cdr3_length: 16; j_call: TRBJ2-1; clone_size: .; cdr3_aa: CASSLEGTVSYNEQFF; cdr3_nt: TGTGCCAGCAGCTTAGAAGGGACTGTTTCCTACAATGAGCAGTTCTTC
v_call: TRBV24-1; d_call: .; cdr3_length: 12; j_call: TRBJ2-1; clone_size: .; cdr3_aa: CATSTEYNEQFF; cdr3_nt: TGTGCCACCAGCACAGAGTACAATGAGCAGTTCTTC
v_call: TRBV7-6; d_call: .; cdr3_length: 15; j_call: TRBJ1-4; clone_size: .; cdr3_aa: CASGSTGGRNEKLFF; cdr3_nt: TGTGCCAGCGGCTCAACGGGGGGCCGTAATGAAAAACTGTTTTTT
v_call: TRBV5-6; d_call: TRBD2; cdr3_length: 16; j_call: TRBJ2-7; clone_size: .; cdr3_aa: CASSPVQSGRAEEQYF; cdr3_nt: TGTGCCAGCAGCCCCGTGCAAAGCGGGAGGGCCGAAGAGCAGTACTTC
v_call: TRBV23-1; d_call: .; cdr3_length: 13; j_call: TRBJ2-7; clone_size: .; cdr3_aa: CASSQLGGCEQYF; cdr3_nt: TGCGCCAGCAGTCAATTGGGGGGTTGCGAGCAGTACTTC
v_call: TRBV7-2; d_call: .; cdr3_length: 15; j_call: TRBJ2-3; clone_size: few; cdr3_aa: CASSLGAVGRDTQYF; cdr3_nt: TGTGCCAGCAGCTTAGGTGCCGTGGGGAGGGATACGCAGTATTTT
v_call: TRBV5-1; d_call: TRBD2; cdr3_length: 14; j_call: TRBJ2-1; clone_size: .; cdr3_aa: CASSLAGTNNEQFF; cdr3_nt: TGCGCCAGCAGCTTGGCCGGGACTAACAATGAGCAGTTCTTC
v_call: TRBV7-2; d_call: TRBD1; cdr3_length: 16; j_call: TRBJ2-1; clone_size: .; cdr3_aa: CASSLGRTGGRNEQFF; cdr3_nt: TGTGCCAGCAGCTTAGGAAGGACAGGGGGCAGGAATGAGCAGTTCTTC
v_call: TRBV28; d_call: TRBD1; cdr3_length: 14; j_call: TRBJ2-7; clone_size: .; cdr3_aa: CASRATGPPGEQYF; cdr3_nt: TGTGCCAGCAGGGCGACAGGGCCTCCTGGCGAGCAGTACTTC
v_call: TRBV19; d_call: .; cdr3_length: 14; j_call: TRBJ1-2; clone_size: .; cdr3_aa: CASSSDRANYGYTF; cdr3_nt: TGTGCCAGTAGTAGTGACAGAGCTAACTATGGCTACACCTTC
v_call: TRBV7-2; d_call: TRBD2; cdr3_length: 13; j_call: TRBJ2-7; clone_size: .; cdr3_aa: CASRRERSYEQYF; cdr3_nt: TGTGCCAGCAGGCGGGAGCGGTCCTACGAGCAGTACTTC
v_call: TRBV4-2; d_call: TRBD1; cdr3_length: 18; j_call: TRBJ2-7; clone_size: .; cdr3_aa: CASSQAAQRDRGPYEQYF; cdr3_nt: TGTGCCAGCAGCCAAGCTGCCCAGCGGGACAGGGGTCCCTACGAGCAGTACTTC
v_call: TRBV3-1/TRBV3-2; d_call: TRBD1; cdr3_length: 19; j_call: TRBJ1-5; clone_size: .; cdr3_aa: CASSQDPPGQGKGNQPQHF; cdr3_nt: TGTGCCAGCAGCCAAGACCCCCCGGGACAGGGCAAAGGCAATCAGCCCCAGCATTTT
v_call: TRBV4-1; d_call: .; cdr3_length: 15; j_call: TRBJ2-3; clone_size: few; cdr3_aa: CASSSEGGTTDTQYF; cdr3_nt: TGCGCCAGCAGCTCCGAGGGCGGGACCACAGATACGCAGTATTTT
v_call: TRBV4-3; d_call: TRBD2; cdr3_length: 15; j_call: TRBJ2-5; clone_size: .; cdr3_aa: CASSPLAGGIETQYF; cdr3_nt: TGCGCCAGCAGCCCGTTAGCGGGAGGGATAGAGACCCAGTACTTC
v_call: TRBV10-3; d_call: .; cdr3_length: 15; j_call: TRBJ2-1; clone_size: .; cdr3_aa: CAISESGDSYNEQFF; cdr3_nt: TGTGCCATCAGTGAATCGGGGGATTCCTACAATGAGCAGTTCTTC
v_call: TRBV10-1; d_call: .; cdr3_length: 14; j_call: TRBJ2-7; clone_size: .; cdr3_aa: CASSDQGSSYEQYF; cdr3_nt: TGCGCCAGCAGTGATCAGGGGAGCTCCTACGAGCAGTACTTC
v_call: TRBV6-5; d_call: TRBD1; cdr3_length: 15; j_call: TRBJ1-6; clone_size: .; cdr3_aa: CASKDRASYNSPLHF; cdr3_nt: TGTGCCAGCAAGGACAGGGCTTCCTATAATTCACCCCTCCACTTT
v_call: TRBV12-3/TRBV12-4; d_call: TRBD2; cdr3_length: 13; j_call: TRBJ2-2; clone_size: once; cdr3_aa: CASGGGLSGELFF; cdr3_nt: TGTGCCAGCGGCGGGGGACTCTCCGGGGAGCTGTTTTTT
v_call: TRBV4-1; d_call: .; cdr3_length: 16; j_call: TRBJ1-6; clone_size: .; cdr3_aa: CASSQDRVTGPFPLHF; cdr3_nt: TGCGCCAGCAGCCAAGATCGGGTCACAGGCCCTTTCCCCCTCCACTTT
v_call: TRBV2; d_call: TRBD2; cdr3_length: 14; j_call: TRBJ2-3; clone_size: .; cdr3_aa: CASKREWGTDTQYF; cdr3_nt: TGTGCCAGCAAGCGGGAGTGGGGCACAGATACGCAGTATTTT
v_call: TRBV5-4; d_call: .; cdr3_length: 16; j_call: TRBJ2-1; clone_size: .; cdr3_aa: CASSFVRDSNYNEQFF; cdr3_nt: TGTGCCAGCAGCTTTGTAAGGGACTCCAACTACAATGAGCAGTTCTTC
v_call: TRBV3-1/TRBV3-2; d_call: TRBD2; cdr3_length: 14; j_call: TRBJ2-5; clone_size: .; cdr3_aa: CASSQVPGRVLVHF; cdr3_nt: TGTGCCAGCAGCCAAGTTCCAGGGAGGGTCCTTGTTCACTTC
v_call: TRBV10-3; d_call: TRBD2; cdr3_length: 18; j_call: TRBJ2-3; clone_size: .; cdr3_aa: CAISESLRLAENTDTQYF; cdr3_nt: TGTGCCATCAGTGAGTCCCTGAGACTAGCGGAAAACACAGATACGCAGTATTTT
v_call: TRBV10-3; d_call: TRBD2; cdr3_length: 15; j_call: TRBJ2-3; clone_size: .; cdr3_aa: CAISEGLAGTDTQYF; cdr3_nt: TGTGCCATCAGTGAAGGACTAGCGGGCACAGATACGCAGTATTTT
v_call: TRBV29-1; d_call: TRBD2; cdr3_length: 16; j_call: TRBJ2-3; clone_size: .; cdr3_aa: CSVEDVAGVALDTQYF; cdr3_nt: TGCAGCGTTGAAGATGTGGCGGGAGTTGCATTAGATACGCAGTATTTT
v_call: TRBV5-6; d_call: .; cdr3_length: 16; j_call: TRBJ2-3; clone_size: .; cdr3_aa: CASRGERSGSTDTQYF; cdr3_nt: TGTGCCAGCAGGGGGGAAAGGAGCGGGAGCACAGATACGCAGTATTTT
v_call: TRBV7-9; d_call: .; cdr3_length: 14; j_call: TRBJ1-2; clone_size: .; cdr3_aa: CASSPTREGYGYTF; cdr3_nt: TGTGCCAGCAGCCCGACACGTGAAGGATATGGCTACACCTTC
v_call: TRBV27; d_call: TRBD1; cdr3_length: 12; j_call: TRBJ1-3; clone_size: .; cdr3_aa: CASRDRGNTIYF; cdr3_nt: TGTGCCAGCAGGGACAGGGGAAACACCATATATTTT
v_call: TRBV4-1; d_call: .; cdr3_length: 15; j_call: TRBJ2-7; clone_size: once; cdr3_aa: CASSQVGDGDYEQYF; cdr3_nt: TGCGCCAGCAGCCAAGTTGGTGACGGGGACTACGAGCAGTACTTC
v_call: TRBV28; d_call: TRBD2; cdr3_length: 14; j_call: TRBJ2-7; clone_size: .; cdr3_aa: CASSTLTSSHEQYF; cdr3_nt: TGTGCCAGCAGTACCTTGACTAGCTCCCACGAGCAGTACTTC
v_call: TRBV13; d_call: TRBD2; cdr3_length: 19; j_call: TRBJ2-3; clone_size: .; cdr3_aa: CASSLGLAGGRPSTDTQYF; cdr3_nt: TGTGCCAGCAGCTTAGGACTAGCGGGAGGGCGACCTAGCACAGATACGCAGTATTTT
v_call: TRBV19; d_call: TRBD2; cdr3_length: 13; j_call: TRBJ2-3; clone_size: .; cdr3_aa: CASKREATDTQYF; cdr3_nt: TGTGCCAGCAAGCGGGAGGCTACAGATACGCAGTATTTT
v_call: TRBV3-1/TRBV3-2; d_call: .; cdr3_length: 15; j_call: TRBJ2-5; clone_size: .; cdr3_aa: CASSQARTRIETQYF; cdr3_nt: TGTGCCAGCAGCCAAGCTCGCACTAGGATAGAGACCCAGTACTTC
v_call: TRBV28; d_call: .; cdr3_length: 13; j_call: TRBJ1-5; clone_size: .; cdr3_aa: CASSPGGGKPQHF; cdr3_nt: TGTGCCAGCAGCCCGGGGGGCGGGAAGCCCCAGCATTTT
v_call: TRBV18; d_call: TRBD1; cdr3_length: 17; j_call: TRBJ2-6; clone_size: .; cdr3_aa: CASSPQTGGTGANVLTF; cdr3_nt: TGTGCCAGCTCACCACAAACAGGGGGCACTGGGGCCAACGTCCTGACTTTC
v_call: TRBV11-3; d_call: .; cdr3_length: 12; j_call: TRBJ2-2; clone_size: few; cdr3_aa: CASSFSTGELFF; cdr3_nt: TGTGCCAGCAGCTTTAGCACCGGGGAGCTGTTTTTT
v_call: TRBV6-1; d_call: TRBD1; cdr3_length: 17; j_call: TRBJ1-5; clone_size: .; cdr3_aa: CASSEATARGFRQPQHF; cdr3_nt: TGTGCCAGCAGTGAAGCCACGGCCAGGGGGTTTCGTCAGCCCCAGCATTTT
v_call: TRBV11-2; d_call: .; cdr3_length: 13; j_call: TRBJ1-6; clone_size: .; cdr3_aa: CASSLHREAPLHF; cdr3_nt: TGTGCCAGCAGCTTACATAGGGAGGCACCCCTCCACTTT
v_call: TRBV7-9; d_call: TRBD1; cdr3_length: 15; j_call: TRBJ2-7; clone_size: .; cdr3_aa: CASSLVDRGPYEQYF; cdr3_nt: TGTGCCAGCAGCTTAGTGGACAGGGGCCCCTACGAGCAGTACTTC
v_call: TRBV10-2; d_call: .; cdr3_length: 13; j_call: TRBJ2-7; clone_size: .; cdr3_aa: CASSGGPSYEQYF; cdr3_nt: TGCGCCAGCAGCGGGGGGCCCTCCTACGAGCAGTACTTC
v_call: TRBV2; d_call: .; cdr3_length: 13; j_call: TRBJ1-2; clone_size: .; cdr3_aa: CASSESGFYGYTF; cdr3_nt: TGTGCCAGCAGTGAGAGCGGTTTTTATGGCTACACCTTC
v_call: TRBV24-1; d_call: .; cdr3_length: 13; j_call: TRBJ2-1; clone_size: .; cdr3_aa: CATSEVGGNEQFF; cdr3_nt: TGTGCCACCAGTGAGGTGGGGGGCAATGAGCAGTTCTTC
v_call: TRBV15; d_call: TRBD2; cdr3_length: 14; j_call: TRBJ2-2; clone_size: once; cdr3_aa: CATHKGRGRGELFF; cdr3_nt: TGTGCCACCCACAAGGGGAGGGGACGCGGGGAGCTGTTTTTT
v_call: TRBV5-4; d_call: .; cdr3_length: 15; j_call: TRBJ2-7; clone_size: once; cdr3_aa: CASSPLLTVGGEQYF; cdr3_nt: TGTGCCAGCAGCCCCCTCCTAACCGTCGGGGGCGAGCAGTACTTC
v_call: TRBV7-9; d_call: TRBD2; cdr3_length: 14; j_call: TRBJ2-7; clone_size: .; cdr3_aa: CASSSSGRGNEQYF; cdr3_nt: TGTGCCAGCAGCTCTAGCGGGAGAGGGAACGAGCAGTACTTC
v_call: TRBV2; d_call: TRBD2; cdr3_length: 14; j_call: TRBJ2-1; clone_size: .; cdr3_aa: CASGPAGGNNEQFF; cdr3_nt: TGTGCCAGCGGTCCAGCGGGAGGGAACAATGAGCAGTTCTTC
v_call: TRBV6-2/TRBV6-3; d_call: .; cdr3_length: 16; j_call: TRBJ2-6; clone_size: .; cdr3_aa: CASSYSEIRGANVLTF; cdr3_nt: TGTGCCAGCAGTTACTCGGAGATAAGGGGGGCCAACGTCCTGACTTTC
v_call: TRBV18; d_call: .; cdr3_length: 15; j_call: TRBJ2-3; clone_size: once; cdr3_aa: CASSKTGRGTDTQYF; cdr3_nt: TGTGCCAGCTCAAAAACAGGGAGGGGCACAGATACGCAGTATTTT
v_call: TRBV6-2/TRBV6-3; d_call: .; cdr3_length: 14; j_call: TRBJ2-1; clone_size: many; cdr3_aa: CASSLVRGNNEQFF; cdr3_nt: TGTGCCAGCAGTTTAGTAAGGGGAAACAATGAGCAGTTCTTC
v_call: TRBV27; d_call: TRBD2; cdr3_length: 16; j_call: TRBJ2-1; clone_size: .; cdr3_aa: CASSLGLAIAYNEQFF; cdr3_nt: TGTGCCAGCAGTCTTGGACTAGCTATAGCCTACAATGAGCAGTTCTTC
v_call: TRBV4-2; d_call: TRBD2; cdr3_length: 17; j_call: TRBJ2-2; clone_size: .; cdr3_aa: CASSPTGTIMNTGELFF; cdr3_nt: TGTGCCAGCAGCCCTACCGGGACTATTATGAACACCGGGGAGCTGTTTTTT
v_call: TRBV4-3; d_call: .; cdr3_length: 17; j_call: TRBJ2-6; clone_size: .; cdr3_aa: CASSQQTGFSGANVLTF; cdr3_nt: TGCGCCAGCAGCCAACAAACAGGATTCTCTGGGGCCAACGTCCTGACTTTC
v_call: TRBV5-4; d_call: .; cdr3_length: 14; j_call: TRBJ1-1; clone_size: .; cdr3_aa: CASSLGGGSTEAFF; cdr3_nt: TGTGCCAGCAGCTTGGGGGGAGGTAGTACTGAAGCTTTCTTT
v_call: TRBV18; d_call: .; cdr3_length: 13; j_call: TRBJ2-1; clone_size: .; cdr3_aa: CASSPGGYNEQFF; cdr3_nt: TGTGCCAGCTCACCTGGGGGGTACAATGAGCAGTTCTTC
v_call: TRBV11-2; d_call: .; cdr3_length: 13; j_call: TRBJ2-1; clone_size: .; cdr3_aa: CASGGNSYNEQFF; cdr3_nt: TGTGCCAGCGGCGGAAACTCCTACAATGAGCAGTTCTTC